The clone carrying this TCR beta chain came up a few times. Its specificity is not known. Distinct nucleotide sequences in the sample also encode this CDR3. This sample stems from a study of shared clonotypes between healthy human individuals. The wider study: CD4 naive and CD4 memory each took three plates per donor, while CD8 naive took two and CD8 memory one.

Trimming at V came to 3 bases and at J to 2 bases, leaving 4 bases not matched to a gene. CDR1 SGHAT and CDR2 FQNNGV come from the germline V gene. CDR3 length: 16 residues. Study-level findings and limits: A reduction in generation probabilities was seen for non-shared clonotypes relative to those shared by all four donors.

Here immunoSEQ multiplex PCR was the method, and the copy in TCRdb shows in-frame clones only, minus some. The sample holds around 990,000 clones; approximately 80% are singletons and the top ten take 0.89%. Sequenced material: memory CD4+ T cells from PBMCs. Subset reported: CD45RA-negative fraction. V gene TRBV11-2 combines with J gene TRBJ2-2, with 9 nucleotides matching TRBD2. The receptor was isolated from a man aged 18 to 29 in good health. Some clones in this sample may be carry-over from other donors' samples. The CDR3 here is CASSLVSGSNTGELFF. CDR3 coding DNA: TGTGCCAGCAGCTTGGTTAGCGGGAGTAACACCGGGGAGCTGTTTTTT.